The clone carrying this T cell receptor beta chain was seen only once. Using its own MiXCR run on the 5' RACE reads, TCRdb lists one record per CDR3 protein. The sample has hundreds of thousands of distinct CDR3 sequences; around 25% are singletons. The sample belongs to a study of T-cell memory formation after mild COVID-19. About the study: Largely, the TCR clusters proved donor specific.

V was cut by 1 base and J by 0 bases, with 7 bases left in between. CDR3 length: 15 residues. Germline V CDR1 and CDR2: LNHDA, SQIVND (reference sequence). Specimen: PBMCs or a T cell subset sorted from them (not recorded which). The rearrangement uses TRBV19 and TRBJ2-1; D remains ambiguous. This receptor was identified in an adult woman who had mild COVID-19 (a few samples of this study predate the infection). Cell type and time point are not known. The DNA of the CDR3 is TGTGCCAGTAGTATAGGTCTGCCCTCCTACAATGAGCAGTTCTTC. This sequence encodes CASSIGLPSYNEQFF. Combining the CDR3 with reference TRBV19 and TRBJ2-1 gives the whole variable domain DGGITQSPKYLFRKEGQNVTLSCEQNLNHDAMYWYRQDPGQGLRLIYYSQIVNDFQKGDIAEGYSVSREKKESFPLTVTSAQKNPTAFYLCASSIGLPSYNEQFFGPGTRLTVL.